One and the same sample provided the 2 T cell receptor beta chains below, sequenced in a study of blood T cell repertoires in COVID-19 (TCRdb year 2020). The library was generated by the immunoSEQ multiplex PCR assay. TCRdb stores this immuneACCESS table with in-frame sequences only. Part of the clones is absent; in the studies checked, under half of the shortfall reflects unresolved V genes, and no reason is known for the rest. The sample contains about 82,000 clones, roughly 80% of them found a single time. About 11% of the sample is taken by the ten largest. What was sequenced was peripheral blood. The receptors were sampled from a woman in her thirties or forties with active or convalescent COVID-19.

The chain carries TRBV7-2 and TRBJ2-2; possibly TRBD1 for D (5 bases). Between the trimmed V and J ends, which lost 5 bases and 6 bases, there was a span of 13 bases. The germline V gene encodes CDR1 SGHTA and CDR2 FQGNSA. The CDR3 spans 14 residues. In nucleotides, the CDR3 is TGTGCCAGCAGCCCCACAGGCGCGCCCGGGGAGCTGTTTTTT. It yields the protein CASSPTGAPGELFF.

This clone was recorded a few times. This CDR3 is CASSRQGARGSNTEAFF. CDR3 DNA sequence: TGTGCCAGCAGTCGTCAGGGGGCGCGAGGCTCGAACACTGAAGCTTTCTTT. The gene calls are TRBV7-8 and TRBJ1-1, with 8 positions matching TRBD1. The CDR3 loop spans 17 amino acids. V lost 6 bases, J lost 1 base, and 13 bases stayed unmatched. The germline gives CDR1 SGHVS, CDR2 FQNEAQ.